This TCR beta chain is drawn from a study of blood T cell repertoires in COVID-19. Whole-study context: Spain, Italy and the United States supplied samples that represented acute and convalescent COVID-19. T cells, B-cell-depleted T cells, or PBMCs provided the cDNA or gDNA that served as material.

The table lists this clone with a few counts. The authors' processing: How many nucleated cells were present was estimated from reference gene primer amplification. This table comes from immunoSEQ multiplex PCR, and its TCRdb copy is limited to in-frame clones, with some not included. That table supplies the V and J calls and clone size; D and trimming were determined from the DNA. This sample carries more than 250,000 clones, over 75% of them seen once, and the ten largest clones take 5% to 6.5%. The length of the CDR3 is 14 residues. Trimming took 5 bases from V and 6 from J; bases not matched to a gene: 7. The germline V gene has CDR1 SGHVS and CDR2 FNYEAQ.

Sequenced material: peripheral blood. The clonotype was recovered from a man in his fifties or sixties with active or convalescent COVID-19. This sequence joins TRBV7-6 and TRBJ2-7, with 10 bases aligning to TRBD2. CDR3 in DNA: TGTGCCAGCAGCCCAGCGGGAGGGCCCACCGAGCAGTACTTC. It encodes CASSPAGGPTEQYF.